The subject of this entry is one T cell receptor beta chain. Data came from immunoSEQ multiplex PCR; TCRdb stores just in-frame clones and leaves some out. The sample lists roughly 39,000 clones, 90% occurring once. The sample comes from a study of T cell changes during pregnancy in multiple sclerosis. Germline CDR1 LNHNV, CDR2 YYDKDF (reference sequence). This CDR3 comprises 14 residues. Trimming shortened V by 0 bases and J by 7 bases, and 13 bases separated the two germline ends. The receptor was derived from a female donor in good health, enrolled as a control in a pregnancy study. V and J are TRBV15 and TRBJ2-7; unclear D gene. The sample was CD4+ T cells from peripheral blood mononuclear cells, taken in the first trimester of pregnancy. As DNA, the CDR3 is TGTGCCACCAGCAGAGATCGGGTGTCAAGGGAGCAGTACTTC. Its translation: CATSRDRVSREQYF. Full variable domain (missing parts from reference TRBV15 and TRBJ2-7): DAMVIQNPRYQVTQFGKPVTLSCSQTLNHNVMYWYQQKSSQAPKLLFHYYDKDFNNEADTPDNFQSRRPNTSFCFLDIRSPGLGDTAMYLCATSRDRVSREQYFGPGTRLTVT.